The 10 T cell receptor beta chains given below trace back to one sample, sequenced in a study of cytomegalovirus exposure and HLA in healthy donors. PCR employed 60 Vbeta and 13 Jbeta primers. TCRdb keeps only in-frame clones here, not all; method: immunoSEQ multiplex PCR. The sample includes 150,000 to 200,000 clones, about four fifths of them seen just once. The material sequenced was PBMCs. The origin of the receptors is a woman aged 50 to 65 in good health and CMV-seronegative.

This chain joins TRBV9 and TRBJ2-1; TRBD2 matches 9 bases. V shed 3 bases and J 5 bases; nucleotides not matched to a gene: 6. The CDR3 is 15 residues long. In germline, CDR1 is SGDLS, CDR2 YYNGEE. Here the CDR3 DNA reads TGTGCCAGCAGCGGGAGCGGGGGGCCTGACAATGAGCAGTTCTTC. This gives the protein CASSGSGGPDNEQFF.

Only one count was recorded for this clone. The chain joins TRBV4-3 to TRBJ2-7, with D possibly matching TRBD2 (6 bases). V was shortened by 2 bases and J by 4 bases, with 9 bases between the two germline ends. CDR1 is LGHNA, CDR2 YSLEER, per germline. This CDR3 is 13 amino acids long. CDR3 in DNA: TGCGCCAGCAGCCAATCGGAGGGGTACGAGCAGTACTTC. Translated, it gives CASSQSEGYEQYF.

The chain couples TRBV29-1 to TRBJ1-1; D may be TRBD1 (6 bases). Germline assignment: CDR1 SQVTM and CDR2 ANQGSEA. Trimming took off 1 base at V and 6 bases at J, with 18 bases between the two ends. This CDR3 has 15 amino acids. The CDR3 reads CSVEGGRGQGAEAFF. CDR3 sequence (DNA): TGCAGCGTTGAAGGGGGCAGGGGTCAAGGAGCTGAAGCTTTCTTT. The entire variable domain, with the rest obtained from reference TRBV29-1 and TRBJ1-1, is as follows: SAVISQKPSRDICQRGTSLTIQCQVDSQVTMMFWYRQQPGQSLTLIATANQGSEATYESGFVIDKFPISRPNLTFSTLTVSNMSPEDSSIYLCSVEGGRGQGAEAFFGQGTRLTVV.

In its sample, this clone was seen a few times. The CDR3 nucleotides are TGCGCCAGCAGCTATTGGACTAGCGGGGGGCCCAGCTCTGGGGCCAACGTCCTGACTTTC. Its protein product is CASSYWTSGGPSSGANVLTF. The chain recombines TRBV5-1 with TRBJ2-6, with TRBD2 identical over 14 bases. CDR1 and CDR2 (germline): SGHRS, YFSETQ. The CDR3 consists of 20 residues. V shed 3 bases, J shed 0 bases, and the junction held 8 bases outside the gene matches. Drawing the rest from reference TRBV5-1 and TRBJ2-6, the complete variable domain is KAGVTQTPRYLIKTRGQQVTLSCSPISGHRSVSWYQQTPGQGLQFLFEYFSETQRNKGNFPGRFSGRQFSNSRSEMNVSTLELGDSALYLCASSYWTSGGPSSGANVLTFGAGSRLTVL.

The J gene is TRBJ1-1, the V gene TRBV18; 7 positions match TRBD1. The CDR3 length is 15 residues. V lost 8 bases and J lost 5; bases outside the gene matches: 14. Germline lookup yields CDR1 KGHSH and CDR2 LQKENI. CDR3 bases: TGTGCCAGCCTACGACAGGGCACTCCGGGGACTGAAGCTTTCTTT. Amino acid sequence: CASLRQGTPGTEAFF.

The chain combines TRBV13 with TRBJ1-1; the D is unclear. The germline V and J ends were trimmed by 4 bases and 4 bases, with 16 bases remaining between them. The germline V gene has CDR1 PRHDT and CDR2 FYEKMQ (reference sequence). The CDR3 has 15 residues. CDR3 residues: CASSSTGEVSTEAFF. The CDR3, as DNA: TGTGCCAGCAGCTCAACTGGGGAGGTTAGCACTGAAGCTTTCTTT.

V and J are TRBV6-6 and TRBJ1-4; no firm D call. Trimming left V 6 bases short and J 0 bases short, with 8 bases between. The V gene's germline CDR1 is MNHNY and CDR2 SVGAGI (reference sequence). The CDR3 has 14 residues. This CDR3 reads CASSPDATNEKLFF. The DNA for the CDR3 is TGTGCCAGCAGCCCAGATGCAACTAATGAAAAACTGTTTTTT.

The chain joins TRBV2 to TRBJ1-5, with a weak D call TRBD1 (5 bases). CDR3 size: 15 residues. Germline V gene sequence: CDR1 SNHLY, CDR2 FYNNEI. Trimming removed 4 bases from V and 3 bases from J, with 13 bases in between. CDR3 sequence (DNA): TGTGCCAGCAGTGGGGGCGGACAATACAATCAGCCCCAGCATTTT. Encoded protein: CASSGGGQYNQPQHF.

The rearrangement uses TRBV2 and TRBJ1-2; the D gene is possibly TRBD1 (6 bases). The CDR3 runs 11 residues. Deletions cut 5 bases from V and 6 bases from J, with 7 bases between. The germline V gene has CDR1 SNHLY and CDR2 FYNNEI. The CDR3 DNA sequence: TGTGCCAGCAGTCCAGGGGATGGCTACACCTTC. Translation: CASSPGDGYTF.

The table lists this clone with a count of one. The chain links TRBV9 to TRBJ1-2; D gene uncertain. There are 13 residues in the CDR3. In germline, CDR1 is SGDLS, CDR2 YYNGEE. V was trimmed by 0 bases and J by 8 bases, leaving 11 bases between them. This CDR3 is CASSVGAVDGYTF. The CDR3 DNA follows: TGTGCCAGCAGCGTAGGTGCGGTTGACGGCTACACCTTC.